This entry lists 29 T cell receptor beta chains sequenced from one sample in a study of CD8 T cells in ankylosing spondylitis. TCRdb itself ran the 5' RACE reads through MiXCR, one entry per CDR3 protein. Counted here are hundreds of thousands of distinct CDR3 sequences, around 9.1% occurring once; the ten biggest clones make up around 7%. The sample consisted of blood, either unsorted or a sorted T cell fraction (not recorded which). The origin of the receptors is a male donor with ankylosing spondylitis or in good health (not recorded which).

This clonotype was recorded a few times. The chain is built from TRBV6-5 and TRBJ1-1; D is undetermined. Looked up from germline, CDR1 is MNHEY and CDR2 is SVGAGI. The CDR3 is 16 amino acids. Trimming removed 2 bases at V and 6 bases at J, with 19 bases between. The CDR3 nucleotides are TGTGCCAGCAGTTACAGAAAGACGGGGAGGATCGCTGAAGCTTTCTTT. Translation gives CASSYRKTGRIAEAFF.

This clonotype showed up many times. V gene TRBV5-6 combines with J gene TRBJ2-7, with TRBD2 identical over 10 bases. The CDR3 is 14 amino acids. V dropped 2 bases and J dropped 4; count of bases not matched to a gene: 3. Germline V gene lookup returns CDR1 SGHDT and CDR2 YYEEEE. This chain's CDR3 is CASSFSSGRYEQYF. CDR3 nucleotides: TGTGCCAGCAGCTTCTCTAGCGGGAGATACGAGCAGTACTTC.

The genes are TRBV7-2 and TRBJ2-7, with D possibly being TRBD1 or TRBD2 (6 bases each). Germline V gives CDR1 SGHTA, CDR2 FQGNSA. V was cut by 5 bases and J by 1 base, with 18 bases left in between. The CDR3 has 16 residues. The CDR3: CASSREGGMPSYEQYF. For the CDR3, the DNA is TGTGCCAGCAGCCGCGAAGGGGGGATGCCGTCCTACGAGCAGTACTTC.

This clonotype was recorded a few times. The chain joins TRBV7-2 to TRBJ1-1; perhaps TRBD1 as D (6 bases). The CDR3 totals 15 residues. V lost 3 bases and J lost 1, with 12 bases in between. In germline, CDR1 is SGHTA, CDR2 FQGNSA. In DNA, the CDR3 is TGTGCCAGCAGCTTTGGGGGCCCCAGGAACACTGAAGCTTTCTTT. This encodes CASSFGGPRNTEAFF. The full variable domain, with the rest looked up from reference TRBV7-2 and TRBJ1-1, is GAGVSQSPSNKVTEKGKDVELRCDPISGHTALYWYRQSLGQGLEFLIYFQGNSAPDKSGLPSDRFSAERTGGSVSTLTIQRTQQEDSAVYLCASSFGGPRNTEAFFGQGTRLTVV.

This clonotype was seen only a few times. This CDR3 is CASSPPASLGYEQYF. The DNA of the CDR3 is TGTGCCAGCAGCCCGCCGGCTAGCCTGGGCTACGAGCAGTACTTC. This chain connects TRBV7-2 to TRBJ2-7, with D maybe TRBD2 (5 bases). The CDR3 totals 15 residues. Germline assignment: CDR1 SGHTA and CDR2 FQGNSA. V lost 5 bases and J 3 bases, leaving 17 bases between the germline ends.

This clonotype appeared many times. V usage is TRBV20-1 and J usage is TRBJ2-7; no firm D call. The CDR3 runs to 11 residues. With 0 bases removed from V and 4 bases from J, the gap between germline ends came to 4 bases. Germline assignment: CDR1 DFQATT and CDR2 SNEGSKA (reference sequence). The CDR3 region is CSARERYEQYF. CDR3 sequence (DNA): TGCAGTGCTAGAGAACGTTACGAGCAGTACTTC.

This clonotype showed up many times. This chain connects TRBV7-2 to TRBJ1-1; D may be TRBD1 (6 bases). Trimming took off 5 bases at V and 7 bases at J, with 14 bases between the two ends. Germline values: CDR1 SGHTA, CDR2 FQGNSA. This CDR3 is built from 13 residues. For the CDR3, the DNA is TGTGCCAGCAGCCTCGGGGGGCAGAATGAAGCTTTCTTT. This sequence encodes CASSLGGQNEAFF.

The table lists this clonotype with many counts. The gene calls are TRBV7-8 and TRBJ2-3; either TRBD1 or TRBD2 may supply D (6 bases each). The germline V gene encodes CDR1 SGHVS and CDR2 FQNEAQ. V was clipped by 5 bases and J by 2 bases, with 8 bases between them. The CDR3 loop spans 13 amino acids. The CDR3 DNA is TGTGCCAGCAGCGGGGGGCTCACAGATACGCAGTATTTT. Protein sequence: CASSGGLTDTQYF.

This clonotype appeared a few times. The CDR3 coding sequence is TGTGCCAGCAGCAAATTTCGGGACAGCAAGACCACAGATACGCAGTATTTT. Its protein product is CASSKFRDSKTTDTQYF. The chain combines TRBV7-9 with TRBJ2-3, with TRBD1 identical over 7 bases. V lost 5 bases to trimming and J lost 2 bases; unmatched junction nucleotides: 13. This CDR3 contains 17 residues. Germline loops: CDR1 SEHNR, CDR2 FQNEAQ (reference sequence).

This clonotype was found a few times. The chain couples TRBV19 to TRBJ2-6; D assignment may be TRBD1 or TRBD2 (5 bases each). Germline V CDR1 and CDR2: LNHDA, SQIVND (reference sequence). The CDR3 is 17 residues long. Trimming shortened V by 5 bases and J by 0 bases, and 14 bases separated the two germline ends. The DNA of the CDR3 is TGTGCCAGTAGTGAGGGACGAATGAACTCTGGGGCCAACGTCCTGACTTTC. Protein sequence: CASSEGRMNSGANVLTF.

In this sample, this clonotype turned up many times. The V gene is TRBV5-6, the J gene TRBJ2-3; 13 bases fit TRBD2. V lost 1 base and J lost 4; bases outside the gene matches: 21. The CDR3 length is 22 residues. CDR1 SGHDT and CDR2 YYEEEE come from the germline V gene. The CDR3 protein is CASSLRGFEKTRTSGSADTQYF. In DNA, the CDR3 is TGTGCCAGCAGCTTGCGGGGATTCGAGAAAACGAGGACTAGCGGGAGTGCAGATACGCAGTATTTT.

The table lists this clonotype with many counts. This chain joins TRBV7-9 and TRBJ2-3; no firm D call. This CDR3 spans 16 amino acids. Trimming cost V 5 bases and J 0 bases, with 15 bases left between them. Germline V gene sequence: CDR1 SEHNR, CDR2 FQNEAQ (reference sequence). The CDR3 nucleotides are TGTGCCAGCAGCCCGGACGGAACACTTAGCACAGATACGCAGTATTTT. This gives the protein CASSPDGTLSTDTQYF.

In this sample, this clonotype turned up many times. J is TRBJ1-1 and V is TRBV5-1; D unresolved. Germline V gene lookup returns CDR1 SGHRS and CDR2 YFSETQ. V lost 0 bases and J 6 bases, leaving 6 bases between the germline ends. This CDR3 has 12 residues. CDR3: CASSLGNAEAFF. The CDR3 DNA reads TGCGCCAGCAGCTTGGGTAACGCTGAAGCTTTCTTT.

This clonotype was observed at least ten times. V usage is TRBV9 and J usage is TRBJ2-3; D perhaps matches TRBD2 (5 bases). Germline V gene lookup returns CDR1 SGDLS and CDR2 YYNGEE. Trimming took 3 bases from V and 0 from J, leaving 8 bases between them. The CDR3 totals 14 residues. CDR3 in DNA: TGTGCCAGCAGCGGGACTCCGAGCACAGATACGCAGTATTTT. Its translation: CASSGTPSTDTQYF.

This clonotype was detected ten times or more. V usage is TRBV20-1 and J usage is TRBJ2-3, with D perhaps matching TRBD2 (5 bases). In germline, CDR1 is DFQATT, CDR2 SNEGSKA (reference sequence). V shed 6 bases and J shed 1 base, with 14 bases lying between them. This CDR3 region has 14 residues. CDR3 residues: CSAPSGWGTDTQYF. The CDR3 DNA reads as TGCAGTGCCCCCTCGGGATGGGGCACAGATACGCAGTATTTT.

At least ten counts were recorded for this clonotype. The chain joins TRBV7-9 to TRBJ2-3; D gene ambiguous. Per the germline V gene, CDR1 is SEHNR and CDR2 is FQNEAQ (reference sequence). The CDR3 spans 14 residues. V lost 3 bases and J lost 4, with 11 bases in between. The DNA of the CDR3 is TGTGCCAGCAGCTTTAATTCTGGGGCAGATACGCAGTATTTT. Amino acids: CASSFNSGADTQYF.

This clonotype has ten or more counts. The chain employs TRBV5-1 and TRBJ1-5, with D perhaps matching TRBD1 (5 bases). The CDR3 spans 15 residues. CDR1 and CDR2 (germline): SGHRS, YFSETQ. V shed 0 bases and J shed 4 bases, with 11 bases lying between them. This CDR3 is CASSLAPGGNQPQHF. The CDR3 bases are TGCGCCAGCAGCTTGGCACCCGGGGGAAATCAGCCCCAGCATTTT. The whole variable domain, remainder taken from reference TRBV5-1 and TRBJ1-5, is KAGVTQTPRYLIKTRGQQVTLSCSPISGHRSVSWYQQTPGQGLQFLFEYFSETQRNKGNFPGRFSGRQFSNSRSEMNVSTLELGDSALYLCASSLAPGGNQPQHFGDGTRLSIL.

This clonotype was detected ten times or more. The chain carries TRBV19 and TRBJ1-5, with D possibly being TRBD1 (6 bases). Germline V gene lookup returns CDR1 LNHDA and CDR2 SQIVND (reference sequence). CDR3 length: 13 amino acids. V gave up 9 bases and J gave up 4 bases, with 13 bases separating them. The CDR3, as DNA: TGTGCCAGCGGAGACAGGCGGAATCAGCCCCAGCATTTT. Residues: CASGDRRNQPQHF.

This clonotype was observed at least ten times. The chain joins TRBV4-3 to TRBJ2-3; D might be TRBD2 (5 bases). Trimming removed 1 base at V and 1 base at J, with 9 bases between. This CDR3 has 15 amino acids. CDR1 is LGHNA and CDR2 is YSLEER in the germline V gene. CDR3 residues: CASSQGVSGTDTQYF. CDR3 DNA: TGCGCCAGCAGCCAAGGTGTTAGCGGCACAGATACGCAGTATTTT.

This clonotype was recorded at least ten times. CDR3 bases: TGTGCCAGCACCCGGGCCAATGAAGCTTTCTTT. It is translated as CASTRANEAFF. The V call is TRBV12-3 or TRBV12-4, the J call TRBJ1-1; D unclear. Trimming took 7 bases from V and 7 from J, leaving 10 bases between them. This CDR3 comprises 11 residues.

This clonotype showed up many times. The CDR3 DNA follows: TGTGCCAGCAGCAACTCATGGGAGCGTACGTCTGATACGCAGTATTTT. This gives the protein CASSNSWERTSDTQYF. The rearrangement uses TRBV12-3 or TRBV12-4 and TRBJ2-3; D possibly corresponds to TRBD2 (5 bases). The CDR3 covers 16 residues. The ends were cut back, 6 bases at V and 6 bases at J, with 22 bases in the middle.

This clonotype was counted ten times or more. The chain combines TRBV4-3 with TRBJ2-7, with D unclear. The CDR3 covers 17 residues. V lost 0 bases and J 2 bases, leaving 17 bases between the germline ends. Germline V gives CDR1 LGHNA, CDR2 YSLEER. CDR3: CASSQDRWANTAYEQYF. The CDR3 bases are TGCGCCAGCAGCCAAGATAGGTGGGCCAACACCGCCTACGAGCAGTACTTC.

This chain links TRBV7-2 with TRBJ1-4; 7 bases align to TRBD1. This CDR3 has 15 amino acids. In germline, CDR1 is SGHTA, CDR2 FQGNSA. Unmatched junction bases numbered 8, after V lost 2 bases and J lost 8 bases. CDR3 sequence (DNA): TGTGCCAGCAGCTTACGGCAGGGGGTGAGGGAAAAACTGTTTTTT. Translated: CASSLRQGVREKLFF.

This clonotype has a count of ten or more. The rearrangement joins TRBV18 to TRBJ1-3; D is unresolved. CDR1 and CDR2 (germline): KGHSH, LQKENI. Trimming shortened V by 3 bases and J by 2 bases, and 11 bases separated the two germline ends. This CDR3 has 15 amino acids. The CDR3 nucleotides read TGTGCCAGCTCACCCCCGATGATGACTGGAAACACCATATATTTT. Translation: CASSPPMMTGNTIYF. Based on the CDR3 plus reference TRBV18 and TRBJ1-3, the full variable domain is NAGVMQNPRHLVRRRGQEARLRCSPMKGHSHVYWYRQLPEEGLKFMVYLQKENIIDESGMPKERFSAEFPKEGPSILRIQQVVRGDSAAYFCASSPPMMTGNTIYFGEGSWLTVV.

This clonotype was seen at least ten times. The chain is built from TRBV20-1 and TRBJ2-1; TRBD2 agrees at 10 bases. Unmatched junction bases numbered 8, after V lost 0 bases and J lost 6 bases. The CDR3 runs to 16 residues. Per the germline V gene, CDR1 is DFQATT and CDR2 is SNEGSKA (reference sequence). The CDR3 loop reads CSARDGSGGDSNEQFF. Here the CDR3 DNA reads TGCAGTGCTAGAGATGGGAGCGGGGGGGATTCCAATGAGCAGTTCTTC.

This chain uses TRBV7-3 with TRBJ2-7, with 10 bases lining up with TRBD1. There are 15 residues in the CDR3. J was trimmed by 6 bases and V by 10 bases; bases with no gene match: 15. Germline CDR1 SGHTA, CDR2 FQGTGA. The CDR3 loop reads CANPHPGQGTIEQYF. The CDR3 DNA reads as TGTGCCAACCCCCACCCGGGACAGGGGACCATCGAGCAGTACTTC.

This clonotype was counted ten times or more. The chain has TRBV9 and TRBJ2-5; D might be TRBD1 or TRBD2, each matching 5 bases. The V end lost 0 bases, the J end lost 5 bases, and 8 bases lay between the germline ends. The CDR3 is made up of 13 amino acids. Per the germline V gene, CDR1 is SGDLS and CDR2 is YYNGEE. The CDR3 DNA reads TGTGCCAGCAGCGTAGGGGGGAGCGAGACCCAGTACTTC. This translates into CASSVGGSETQYF.

In its sample, this clonotype was seen many times. The chain recombines TRBV10-3 with TRBJ2-1; 11 nucleotides align to TRBD2. This CDR3 is built from 14 residues. CDR1 ENHRY and CDR2 SYGVKD come from the germline V gene. The J segment lost 5 bases and the V segment lost 6 bases, leaving 3 bases of the junction unmatched. The CDR3: CAIRTSGENNEQFF. The CDR3 nucleotides read TGTGCCATCAGGACTAGCGGGGAGAACAATGAGCAGTTCTTC.

This clonotype was recorded at least ten times. A much larger clone is a single base away; this may be a read error. The chain uses TRBV5-1 and TRBJ2-5; D remains unclear. V lost 4 bases and J 3 bases, leaving 4 bases between the germline ends. CDR3 length: 11 amino acids. Germline V CDR1 and CDR2: SGHRS, YFSETQ. CDR3: CASSMKETQYF. In DNA, the CDR3 is TGCGCCAGCAGCATGAAAGAGACCCAGTACTTC.